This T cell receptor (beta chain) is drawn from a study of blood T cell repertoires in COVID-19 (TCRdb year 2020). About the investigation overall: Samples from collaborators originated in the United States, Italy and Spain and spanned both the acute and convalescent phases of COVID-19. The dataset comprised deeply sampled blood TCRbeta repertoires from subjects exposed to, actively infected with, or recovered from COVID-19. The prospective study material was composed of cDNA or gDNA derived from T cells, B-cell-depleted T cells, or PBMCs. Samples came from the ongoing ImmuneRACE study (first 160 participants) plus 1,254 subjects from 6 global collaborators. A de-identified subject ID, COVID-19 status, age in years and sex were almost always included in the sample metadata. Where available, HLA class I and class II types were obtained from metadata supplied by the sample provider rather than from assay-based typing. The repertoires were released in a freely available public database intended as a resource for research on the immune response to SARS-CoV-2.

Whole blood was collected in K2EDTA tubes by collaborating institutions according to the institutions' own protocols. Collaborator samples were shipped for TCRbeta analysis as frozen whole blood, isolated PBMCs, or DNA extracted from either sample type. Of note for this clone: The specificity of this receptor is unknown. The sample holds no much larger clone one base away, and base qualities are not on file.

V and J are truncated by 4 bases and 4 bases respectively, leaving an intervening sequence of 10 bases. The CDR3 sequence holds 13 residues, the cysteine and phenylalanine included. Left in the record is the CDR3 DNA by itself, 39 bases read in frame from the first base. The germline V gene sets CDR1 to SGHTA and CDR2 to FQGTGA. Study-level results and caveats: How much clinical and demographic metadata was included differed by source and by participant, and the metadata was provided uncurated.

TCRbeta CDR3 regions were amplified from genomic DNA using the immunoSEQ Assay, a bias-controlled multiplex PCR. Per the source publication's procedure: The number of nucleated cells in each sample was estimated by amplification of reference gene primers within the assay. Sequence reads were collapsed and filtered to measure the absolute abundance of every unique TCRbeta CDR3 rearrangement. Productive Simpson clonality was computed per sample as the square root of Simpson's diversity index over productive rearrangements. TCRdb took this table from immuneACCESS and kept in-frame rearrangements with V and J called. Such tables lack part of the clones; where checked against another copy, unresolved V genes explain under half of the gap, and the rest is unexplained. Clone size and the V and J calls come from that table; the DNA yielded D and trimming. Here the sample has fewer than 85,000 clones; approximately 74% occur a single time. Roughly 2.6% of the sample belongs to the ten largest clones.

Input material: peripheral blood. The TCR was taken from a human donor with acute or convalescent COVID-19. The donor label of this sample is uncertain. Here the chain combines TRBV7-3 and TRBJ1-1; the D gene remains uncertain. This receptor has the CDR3 CASSSQLSTEAFF. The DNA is TGTGCCAGCAGCTCACAGCTCTCCACTGAAGCTTTCTTT. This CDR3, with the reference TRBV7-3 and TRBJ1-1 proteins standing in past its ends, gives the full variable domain GAGVSQTPSNKVTEKGKYVELRCDPISGHTALYWYRQSLGQGPEFLIYFQGTGAADDSGLPNDRFFAVRPEGSVSTLKIQRTERGDSAVYLCASSSQLSTEAFFGQGTRLTVV.